The entry that follows covers one T cell receptor (beta chain) sequence. Trimming took 4 bases from V and 6 from J, leaving 10 bases between them. Germline loops: CDR1 SGHAT, CDR2 FQNNGV. There are 13 residues in the CDR3. This specimen belongs to a study of CD8 T cells in Susac syndrome. It was with random hexamers that about 0.45 to 1 ug RNA was reverse transcribed. TCRdb independently ran MiXCR on the immunoSEQ multiplex PCR reads; one entry per CDR3 protein. Of roughly 130,000 distinct CDR3 sequences listed, about 95% are singletons. The clonotype comes from a human donor with multiple sclerosis. V gene TRBV11-2 combines with J gene TRBJ2-1; no clear D gene. The sequenced sample consisted of CD4+ T cells from PBMCs. CDR3: CASSSRTPNEQFF. CDR3 bases: TGTGCCAGCAGCTCTCGGACCCCCAATGAGCAGTTCTTC.